The 12 T cell receptor beta chains given below trace back to one sample, sequenced in a study of cytomegalovirus exposure and HLA in healthy donors. PCR used 60 Vbeta primers and 13 Jbeta primers. Sequencing was performed with immunoSEQ multiplex PCR; in TCRdb, only in-frame clones are kept and a portion is missing. This sample has roughly 200,000 clones, with 60% to 80% found just once. Material: PBMCs. The receptor source for this set is a man aged 60 to 69 in good health and CMV-seronegative.

The chain joins TRBV9 to TRBJ2-7, with D maybe TRBD2 (6 bases). The CDR3 is 15 amino acids. Germline CDR1 and CDR2: SGDLS and YYNGEE. Trimming stripped 2 bases from V and 0 bases from J, with 12 bases between. CDR3 region: CASSVSSGHSYEQYF. The DNA for the CDR3 is TGTGCCAGCAGCGTGTCCAGCGGGCACTCCTACGAGCAGTACTTC.

The CDR3 is CASSPMGGDTIYF. CDR3 nucleotide sequence: TGTGCCAGCTCACCGATGGGGGGAGACACCATATATTTT. This chain joins TRBV18 and TRBJ1-3; D possibly corresponds to TRBD1 (5 bases). Germline V lookup: CDR1 KGHSH, CDR2 LQKENI. The germline V and J ends were trimmed by 3 bases and 8 bases, with 11 bases remaining between them. The CDR3 sequence is 13 residues long.

As to this clone: The sample has other DNA sequences that encode this CDR3 too. This chain uses TRBV5-1 with TRBJ2-5, with 7 bases identical to TRBD1. Trimming removed 4 bases from V and 8 bases from J; junction bases left unmatched: 11. The CDR3 spans 14 residues. Germline lookup yields CDR1 SGHRS and CDR2 YFSETQ. The CDR3 loop is CASSIGQVRETQYF. The CDR3 DNA sequence: TGCGCCAGCAGCATAGGACAGGTTAGGGAAACCCAGTACTTC.

The chain employs TRBV6-5 and TRBJ2-7; 7 nucleotides agree with TRBD2. CDR3 length: 13 amino acids. Trimming cost V 5 bases and J 6 bases; bases outside gene matches: 7. CDR1 MNHEY and CDR2 SVGAGI come from the germline V gene. DNA of the CDR3: TGTGCCAGCAGTCCCCGGACTAGTCGCGAGCAGTACTTC. Protein sequence: CASSPRTSREQYF.

The J gene is TRBJ2-3, the V gene TRBV10-1; TRBD2 is a possible D gene (7 bases). V shed 1 base and J shed 0 bases, with 11 bases lying between them. Germline V CDR1 and CDR2: WNHNN, SYGVQD (reference sequence). The CDR3 contains 16 residues. CDR3 region: CASSEWEGHSTDTQYF. The DNA of the CDR3 is TGCGCCAGCAGTGAGTGGGAGGGACATAGCACAGATACGCAGTATTTT.

This chain connects TRBV9 to TRBJ2-5; perhaps TRBD1 as D (6 bases). V was clipped by 0 bases and J by 4 bases, with 7 bases between them. The V gene's germline CDR1 is SGDLS and CDR2 YYNGEE. The CDR3 contains 13 residues. CDR3 nucleotides: TGTGCCAGCAGCGTAGAAGGGGGAGAGACCCAGTACTTC. The encoded protein is CASSVEGGETQYF.

This clone was picked up one time. V and J are TRBV6-5 and TRBJ1-2; 11 bases are a match to TRBD1. This CDR3 region has 14 residues. The junction had 5 bases not matched to a gene; V was cut back by 7 bases and J by 4 bases. Germline CDR1 reads MNHEY; CDR2 reads SVGAGI. CDR3: CASKRTGGGYGYTF. The DNA of the CDR3 is TGTGCCAGCAAAAGGACAGGGGGCGGCTATGGCTACACCTTC.

The rearrangement uses TRBV18 and TRBJ1-1; no clear D gene. The CDR3 spans 15 residues. Per germline, CDR1 KGHSH and CDR2 LQKENI. V was trimmed by 3 bases and J by 4 bases, leaving 15 bases between them. CDR3 region: CASSPLPDRGTEAFF. CDR3 nucleotide sequence: TGTGCCAGCTCACCGTTACCAGATCGAGGCACTGAAGCTTTCTTT.

About this clone: Its ends do not fully match the called genes, so a read error is possible. This sequence joins TRBV9 and TRBJ1-3, with D possibly TRBD1 on 6 matching bases. The CDR3 totals 15 residues. Germline-derived CDR1 and CDR2 are SGDLS and YYNGEE. In DNA form, the CDR3 reads TGTGCCAGCAGCGTAGGTGCAGGGGCTGGAGACACCATATATTTT. As protein: CASSVGAGAGDTIYF.

The genes are TRBV5-1 and TRBJ2-7; 9 nucleotides align to TRBD1. The CDR3 contains 15 residues. With 1 base clipped from V and 2 bases from J, the junction kept 4 bases outside the gene matches. CDR1 and CDR2 from the germline V gene are SGHRS and YFSETQ. This chain's CDR3 is CASSLLGTGPYEQYF. The CDR3 nucleotides are TGCGCCAGCAGCTTGCTGGGGACAGGGCCCTACGAGCAGTACTTC. Full variable domain (rest looked up from reference TRBV5-1 and TRBJ2-7): KAGVTQTPRYLIKTRGQQVTLSCSPISGHRSVSWYQQTPGQGLQFLFEYFSETQRNKGNFPGRFSGRQFSNSRSEMNVSTLELGDSALYLCASSLLGTGPYEQYFGPGTRLTVT.

The chain is built from TRBV15 and TRBJ1-6, with D possibly being TRBD1 (6 bases). The germline V gene encodes CDR1 LNHNV and CDR2 YYDKDF (reference sequence). This CDR3 has 15 amino acids. Trimming removed 5 bases from V and 4 bases from J, with 12 bases in between. CDR3 sequence (DNA): TGTGCCACCAGCTCCGGACAGCCTTATAATTCACCCCTCCACTTT. Its translation is CATSSGQPYNSPLHF.

V usage is TRBV18 and J usage is TRBJ1-1; perhaps TRBD1 as D (6 bases). V was shortened by 4 bases and J by 1 base, with 7 bases between the two germline ends. This CDR3 is 13 amino acids long. Germline V CDR1 and CDR2: KGHSH, LQKENI. The CDR3 region is CASSRGQNTEAFF. The CDR3 DNA reads as TGTGCCAGCTCACGGGGACAGAACACTGAAGCTTTCTTT.